Presented here are 8 T cell receptor beta chains from one specimen sequenced in a study of blood T cells in healthy people across ages. A second PCR of about 6 to 12 cycles used a sample-barcoded 5' primer and a J-beta primer mix. TCRdb fed the 5' RACE reads into MiXCR, producing one record per CDR3 protein. The profile shows approximately 850,000 distinct CDR3 sequences, around 43% of them singletons. Sequencing was carried out using blood. These receptors came from a man in his sixties in good health.

V is TRBV30 and J is TRBJ2-6; D remains unclear. The V end was cut by 3 bases, the J end by 0 bases, with 6 bases between. The CDR3 length is 14 residues. The V gene's germline CDR1 is GTSNPN and CDR2 SVGIG (reference sequence). Written as DNA, the CDR3 is TGTGCCTGGAGCGTTAGCTCTGGGGCCAACGTCCTGACTTTC. Its protein is CAWSVSSGANVLTF.

V and J are TRBV29-1 and TRBJ2-3, with no clear D. V lost 1 base and J 2 bases, leaving 4 bases between the germline ends. Germline V gene data show CDR1 as SQVTM and CDR2 as ANQGSEA. The CDR3 is 12 amino acids. The CDR3 region has the DNA TGCAGCGTTGAAGGACACACAGATACGCAGTATTTT. Residues: CSVEGHTDTQYF.

There are many counts of this clonotype. A much larger clone differs from this one at a single base, so this may be a read error. This sequence joins TRBV4-3 and TRBJ2-5; D is uncertain. Germline V lookup: CDR1 LGHNA, CDR2 YSLEER. The length of the CDR3 is 13 residues. V shed 2 bases and J shed 11 bases, with 15 bases lying between them. CDR3 in amino acids: CASSQKPQNEQYF. Here the CDR3 DNA reads TGCGCCAGCAGCCAAAAGCCCCAGAATGAGCAGTACTTC.

Regarding this clonotype: A much larger clone lies one base from this, so it may be a read error. The rearrangement uses TRBV20-1 and TRBJ2-1, with D possibly called TRBD1 or TRBD2 (5 bases each). The J call is in doubt because the DNA end fits TRBJ2-7 better. The CDR3 is 15 residues long. Germline-derived CDR1 and CDR2 are DFQATT and SNEGSKA (reference sequence). The CDR3 DNA follows: TGCAGTGCAGACCCCGGGACGAAACCCTACAATGAGCAGTACTTC. Translating gives CSADPGTKPYNEQYF.

The CDR3 loop reads CASSLRGASEAFF. The CDR3, as DNA: TGTGCCAGCAGTTTAAGGGGGGCCTCTGAAGCTTTCTTT. This sequence joins TRBV28 and TRBJ1-1, with D possibly matching TRBD1 (6 bases). This CDR3 has 13 amino acids. Germline V gene sequence: CDR1 MDHEN, CDR2 SYDVKM. The germline V and J ends were trimmed by 2 bases and 6 bases, with 10 bases remaining between them.

This clonotype came up a few times. The V and J genes are TRBV7-2 and TRBJ2-5; 7 bases are shared with TRBD2. CDR1 and CDR2 (germline): SGHTA, FQGNSA. The trim removed 3 bases at V and 2 bases at J, leaving 6 bases unmatched. The CDR3 consists of 15 residues. CDR3 amino acids: CASSFGGNLQETQYF. In nucleotides, the CDR3 is TGTGCCAGCAGCTTCGGGGGGAACTTACAAGAGACCCAGTACTTC. Using reference TRBV7-2 and TRBJ2-5 for the parts outside the CDR3, the full variable domain is GAGVSQSPSNKVTEKGKDVELRCDPISGHTALYWYRQSLGQGLEFLIYFQGNSAPDKSGLPSDRFSAERTGGSVSTLTIQRTQQEDSAVYLCASSFGGNLQETQYFGPGTRLLVL.

Comment on this clonotype: Since a much larger clone is just one base distant, this may be a read error. V is TRBV7-8 and J is TRBJ2-5; the D gene is possibly TRBD2 (5 bases). Germline V lookup: CDR1 SGHVS, CDR2 FQNEAQ. The CDR3 has 14 amino acids. V gave up 1 base and J gave up 3 bases, with 9 bases separating them. The CDR3 loop is CASSLGFGKETQYF. The CDR3 DNA follows: TGTGCCAGCAGCTTAGGTTTCGGGAAAGAGACCCAGTACTTC.

The chain joins TRBV4-1 to TRBJ1-5; 7 nucleotides align to TRBD1. The germline CDR1 and CDR2 sequences are MGHRA and YSYEKL. The CDR3 covers 16 residues. Losses at the gene ends were 2 bases for V and 4 bases for J; bases not matched to a gene: 8. CDR3 protein: CASSQNPGQQNQPQHF. The CDR3 nucleotides read TGCGCCAGCAGCCAAAACCCGGGACAGCAAAATCAGCCCCAGCATTTT.